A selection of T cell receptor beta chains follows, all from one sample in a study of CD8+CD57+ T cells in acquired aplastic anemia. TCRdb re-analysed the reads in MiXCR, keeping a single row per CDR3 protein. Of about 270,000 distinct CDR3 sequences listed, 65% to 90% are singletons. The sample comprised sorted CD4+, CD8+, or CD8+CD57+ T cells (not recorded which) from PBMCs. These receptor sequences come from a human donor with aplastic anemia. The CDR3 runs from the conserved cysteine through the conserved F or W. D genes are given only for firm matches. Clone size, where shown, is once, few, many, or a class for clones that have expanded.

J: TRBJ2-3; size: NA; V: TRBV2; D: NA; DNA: TGTGCCAGCAGCTCTGGGGGAGGTCCCGCTACGCAGTATTTC; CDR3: CASSSGGGPATQYF
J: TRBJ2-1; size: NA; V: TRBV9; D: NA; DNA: TGTGCCAGCAGCAGAGGTAGAGAGGGGGGGAATAAGCAGTTCTTC; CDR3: CASSRGREGGNKQFF
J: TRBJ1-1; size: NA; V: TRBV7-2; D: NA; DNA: TGTGCCAGCAGCTTAGCCCTGACGGGGAACGCTGACGCTTTCTTT; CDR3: CASSLALTGNADAFF
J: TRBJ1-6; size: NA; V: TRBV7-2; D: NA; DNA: TGTGCCAGCAGCGCAGACAGAGGCTCCGATACTCCGCCCCTCCACTTT; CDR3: CASSADRGSDTPPLHF
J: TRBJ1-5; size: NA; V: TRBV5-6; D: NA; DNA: TGTGCCAGCAGCCCCGTTGACGACAGCCGCAATCAGCCCCAGCATTTT; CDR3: CASSPVDDSRNQPQHF
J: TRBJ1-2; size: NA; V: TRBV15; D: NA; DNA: TGCGCCACCAGCAGAGATGAATCCTATGGCTACACCTTC; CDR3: CATSRDESYGYTF
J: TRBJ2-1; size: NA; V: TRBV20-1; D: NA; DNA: TGCAGTGCCGAGGATCCCCTCAGTGACAATGAGCAGTTCTTT; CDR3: CSAEDPLSDNEQFF
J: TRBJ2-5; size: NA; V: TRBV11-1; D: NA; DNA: TGTGCCACACGGAGAGCCAGGGAGAAAGAGACCCAGTACTTC; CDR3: CATRRAREKETQYF
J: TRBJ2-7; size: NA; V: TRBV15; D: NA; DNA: TGTGCCAGCAGCAGGGGTACAGGTTACGACGCGCAGTACTTC; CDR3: CASSRGTGYDAQYF
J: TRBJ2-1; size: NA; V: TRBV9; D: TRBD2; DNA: TGTGCCAGCAGCGCGGGAGGTCGACCCACCGGGGTTGAGTTCTTC; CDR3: CASSAGGRPTGVEFF
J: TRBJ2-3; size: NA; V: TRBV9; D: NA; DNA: TGCGCCAGCAGCCACGGCCTTGCAGGTGGAGATACGCAGTATTTT; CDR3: CASSHGLAGGDTQYF
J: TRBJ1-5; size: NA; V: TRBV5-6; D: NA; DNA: TGTGCCAGCAACTTGGGCGGGGGGAATCAGCCCCAGCATTTT; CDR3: CASNLGGGNQPQHF
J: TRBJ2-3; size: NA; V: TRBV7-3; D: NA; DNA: TGTGCCAGCAGCGTTCAAGGACGCAGCACAGACAATGAGTATTTT; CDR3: CASSVQGRSTDNEYF
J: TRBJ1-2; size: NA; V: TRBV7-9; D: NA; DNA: TGTGCCAGCAGCTTAGGCAGGGGTGGCTACACCTTC; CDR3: CASSLGRGGYTF
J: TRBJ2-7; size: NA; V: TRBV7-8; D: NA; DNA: TGTGCCAGCAGCTTAGCGGGAGGTACCGATAAGCAGTACTTC; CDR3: CASSLAGGTDKQYF
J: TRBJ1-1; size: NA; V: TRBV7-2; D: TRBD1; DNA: TGTGCCAGCAGCTTGACAGGGGGCGCCGACTATGGCTACACTGAAGCTTTCTTT; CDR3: CASSLTGGADYGYTEAFF
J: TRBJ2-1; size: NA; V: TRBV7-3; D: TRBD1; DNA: TGTGCCAGCAGACAGGGGGGCACCGGGGAGCTGGATTATCAGTTCTTC; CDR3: CASRQGGTGELDYQFF
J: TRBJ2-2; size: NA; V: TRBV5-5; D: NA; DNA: TGTGCCAGCAGCGTGGAGAGGGGTGGGACCGGGGAGCTGTTTTTT; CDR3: CASSVERGGTGELFF
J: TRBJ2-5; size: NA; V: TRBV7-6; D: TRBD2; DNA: TGTGCCAGCACCCTAGGGAGGGACCCCGCTGGGGCCAACCAGTACTTC; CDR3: CASTLGRDPAGANQYF
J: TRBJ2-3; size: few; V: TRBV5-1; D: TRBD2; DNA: TGCGCCAGCAGCTTCACAGGGACTAGCGTTAGCACAGATACGCAGTATTTT; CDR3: CASSFTGTSVSTDTQYF
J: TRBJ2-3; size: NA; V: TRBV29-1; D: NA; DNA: TGCAGCGTTGGGTCTGGGGATACGCAGTATTTT; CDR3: CSVGSGDTQYF
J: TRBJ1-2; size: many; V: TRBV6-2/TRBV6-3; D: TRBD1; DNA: TGTGCCAGCAGCTCACCCTACGACAGGGTTGATGGCTACACCTTC; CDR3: CASSSPYDRVDGYTF
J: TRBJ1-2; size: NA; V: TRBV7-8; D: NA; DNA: TGTGCCAGCAGCTTAGCCGGCCGGTCTGGCTATGGCTACACCTTC; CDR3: CASSLAGRSGYGYTF
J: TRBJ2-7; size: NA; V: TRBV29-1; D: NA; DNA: TGCAGCGTTGTAGGGGGTCCCGACGAGCAGTACTTC; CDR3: CSVVGGPDEQYF
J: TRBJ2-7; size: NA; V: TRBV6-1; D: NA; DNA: TGTGCCAGCAGTGGCCTGCGCCGAACCTACGAGCAGTACTTC; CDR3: CASSGLRRTYEQYF
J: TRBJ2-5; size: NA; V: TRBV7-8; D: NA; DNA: TGTGCCAGCAGCAGGGCGGCAGGCCCAGAGACCCAGTACTTC; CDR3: CASSRAAGPETQYF
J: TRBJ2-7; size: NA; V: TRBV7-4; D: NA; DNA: TGTGCCAGCAGTGAATCGGGAGAGGACTACGCGCAGTGCTTC; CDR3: CASSESGEDYAQCF
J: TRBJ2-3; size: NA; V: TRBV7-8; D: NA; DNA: TGTGCCAGCAGCTTAGGGGGAGCAGACGATACGCAGTATTTT; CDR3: CASSLGGADDTQYF
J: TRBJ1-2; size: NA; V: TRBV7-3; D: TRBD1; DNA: TGTGCCAGCAGCTCCCGGGACAGGGGAGCCTATGGCTACACCTTC; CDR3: CASSSRDRGAYGYTF
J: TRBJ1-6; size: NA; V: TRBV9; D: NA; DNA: TGTGCCAGCAGCGCAGGCAGCGCCCCAAATCAGCCCCCCCTCCACTTT; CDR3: CASSAGSAPNQPPLHF
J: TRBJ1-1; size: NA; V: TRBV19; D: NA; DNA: TGTGCCAGTAGTATAGCTAGCACAGCCTACACTGAACCTTTCTTT; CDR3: CASSIASTAYTEPFF
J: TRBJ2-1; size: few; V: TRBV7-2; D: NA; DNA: TGTGCCAGCAGCTTGGGGGGGGGCGCCGACTATGGCTACCAGTTCTTC; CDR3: CASSLGGGADYGYQFF
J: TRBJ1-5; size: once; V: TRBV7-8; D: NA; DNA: TGTGCCAGCAGCTTAGCGGGAGCACCGGATACGCAGCATTTT; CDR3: CASSLAGAPDTQHF
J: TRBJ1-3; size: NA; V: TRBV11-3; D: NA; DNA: TGTGCCAGCAGCCCCAACCACTCTGGAAACACCATATATTTT; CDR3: CASSPNHSGNTIYF
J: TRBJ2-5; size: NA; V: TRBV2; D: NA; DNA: TGTGCCACCAGTAGAGGCAGCGGGCCAAAGACCCAGTACTTC; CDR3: CATSRGSGPKTQYF
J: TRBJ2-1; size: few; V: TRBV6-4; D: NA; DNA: TGTGCCAGCAGGTACGGCGGGCGCAATGAGCAGTTCTTC; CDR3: CASRYGGRNEQFF
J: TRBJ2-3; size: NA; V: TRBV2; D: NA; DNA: TGTGCCAGCAGCTACGGGGGAGGTCCCGATACGCAGTATTTT; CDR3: CASSYGGGPDTQYF
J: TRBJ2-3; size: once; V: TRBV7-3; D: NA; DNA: TGTGCCAGCTGCTTAGCGGCCAATCCCGTTACGCAGTATTTT; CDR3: CASCLAANPVTQYF
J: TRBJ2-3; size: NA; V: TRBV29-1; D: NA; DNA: TGCAGCGCCGAACCGGCCACAGATACGCAGTATTTT; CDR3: CSAEPATDTQYF
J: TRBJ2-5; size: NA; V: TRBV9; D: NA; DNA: TGTGCCAGCAGCGAGGGTGGACAGCGGGGTACACCCCACTTC; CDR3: CASSEGGQRGTPHF
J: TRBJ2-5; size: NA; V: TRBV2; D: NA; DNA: TGTGCCAGCCAGGGAGTAAGGGCGACCAAGTACTTT; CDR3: CASQGVRATKYF
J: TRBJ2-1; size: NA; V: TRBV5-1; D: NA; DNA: TGCGCCAGCAGCTTGCAGAGAGACGGGGTGAGCGATGAGCAGTTCTTC; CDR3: CASSLQRDGVSDEQFF
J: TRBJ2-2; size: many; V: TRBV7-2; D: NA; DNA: TGTGCCAGCAGCCTCGCGGGGCTAGTCACCGGGGAGCTGTTTTTT; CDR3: CASSLAGLVTGELFF
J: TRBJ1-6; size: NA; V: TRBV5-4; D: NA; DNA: TGTGCCAGCAGCTTTAGTAGCAATTCACCCCTCCACTTT; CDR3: CASSFSSNSPLHF
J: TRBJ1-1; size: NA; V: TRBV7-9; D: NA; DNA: TGTGCCAGCAGCAGAGAAAGAAGGGATACTGAAGCTTTCTTT; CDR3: CASSRERRDTEAFF
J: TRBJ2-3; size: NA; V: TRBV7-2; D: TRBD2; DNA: TGTGCCAGCAGCCTAGCGGGAAGTCCCGTCAGGCAGTATACGCAGTATTTT; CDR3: CASSLAGSPVRQYTQYF
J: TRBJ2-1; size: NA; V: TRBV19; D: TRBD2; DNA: TGTGCCAGTAGCGGGAGGCTCAATGAGCAGTTCTTC; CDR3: CASSGRLNEQFF
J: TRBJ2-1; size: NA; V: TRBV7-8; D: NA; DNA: TGTGCCAGCAGCTTAGAGAGAAGTCGGGATACCCAGTATCAGTTCTTC; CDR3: CASSLERSRDTQYQFF
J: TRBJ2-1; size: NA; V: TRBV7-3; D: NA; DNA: TGTGCCAGCGATTACCTGAGGAATGAGCAGTTCTTC; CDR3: CASDYLRNEQFF